The 27 T cell receptor beta chains presented below share a single source sample, sequenced in a study of response to subunit inactivated influenza vaccine. TCRdb re-derived calls from the RT-PCR reads in MiXCR, one entry per CDR3 protein. The table includes fewer than 750,000 distinct CDR3 sequences, 14% detected once. This sample comprised PBMCs from blood, obtained 11 to 12 days after vaccination. All receptors come from a man over 45 who received an inactivated influenza vaccine.

The chain links TRBV4-3 to TRBJ2-2; tentatively, D is TRBD2 (6 bases). This CDR3 is built from 16 residues. V was pared by 4 bases and J by 2 bases, with 14 bases between. Germline V gene lookup returns CDR1 LGHNA and CDR2 YSLEER. The CDR3 reads CASSLHVGGNTGELFF. The CDR3 DNA reads TGCGCCAGCAGCCTTCACGTCGGGGGAAACACCGGGGAGCTGTTTTTT.

The sample holds a few counts of this clonotype. J is TRBJ2-5 and V is TRBV11-2; 13 nucleotides align to TRBD2. CDR3 size: 15 residues. Trimming removed 5 bases from V and 5 bases from J; junction bases left unmatched: 5. Germline CDR1 is SGHAT and CDR2 is FQNNGV. In nucleotides, the CDR3 is TGTGCCAGCAGCCCAACTAGCGGGAGGGTTGAGACCCAGTACTTC. It encodes CASSPTSGRVETQYF.

This chain uses TRBV6-2 or TRBV6-3 with TRBJ2-7, with 10 bases lining up with TRBD2. This CDR3 region has 14 residues. V lost 8 bases, J lost 0 bases, and 4 bases stayed unmatched. Germline V gives CDR1 MNHEY, CDR2 SVGEGT. The CDR3 is CASFGTSDSYEQYF. DNA of the CDR3: TGTGCCAGCTTCGGGACTAGCGACTCCTACGAGCAGTACTTC.

This clonotype was observed a few times. The rearrangement joins TRBV5-1 to TRBJ1-2; D not certain. The V end lost 5 bases, the J end lost 6 bases, and 8 bases lay between the germline ends. The CDR3 is 11 amino acids. Germline V gene lookup returns CDR1 SGHRS and CDR2 YFSETQ. The CDR3 coding sequence is TGCGCCAGCAGAGGACTGGATGGCTACACCTTC. This translates into CASRGLDGYTF.

The chain carries TRBV7-3 and TRBJ2-1, with TRBD2 matching over 10 bases. The CDR3 has 21 amino acids. The J segment lost 0 bases and the V segment lost 1 base, leaving 15 bases of the junction unmatched. CDR1 SGHTA and CDR2 FQGTGA come from the germline V gene. The CDR3 reads CASSLRPSASGSHSSYNEQFF. CDR3 DNA: TGTGCCAGCAGCTTAAGGCCATCGGCTAGCGGGAGCCATAGCTCCTACAATGAGCAGTTCTTC. The full variable domain, with the rest looked up from reference TRBV7-3 and TRBJ2-1, is GAGVSQTPSNKVTEKGKYVELRCDPISGHTALYWYRQSLGQGPEFLIYFQGTGAADDSGLPNDRFFAVRPEGSVSTLKIQRTERGDSAVYLCASSLRPSASGSHSSYNEQFFGPGTRLTVL.

J is TRBJ2-3 and V is TRBV28; TRBD2 might be the D (5 bases). The V end lost 3 bases, the J end lost 2 bases, and 12 bases lay between the germline ends. This CDR3 is 15 amino acids long. CDR1 MDHEN and CDR2 SYDVKM come from the germline V gene. CDR3: CASSFFRDTTDTQYF. For the CDR3, the DNA is TGTGCCAGCAGTTTTTTCCGGGATACCACAGATACGCAGTATTTT.

This clonotype came up once. This chain uses TRBV28 with TRBJ2-1; either TRBD1 or TRBD2 may fit D (6 bases each). Germline-derived CDR1 and CDR2 are MDHEN and SYDVKM. The CDR3 sequence is 15 residues long. The germline V and J ends were trimmed by 8 bases and 0 bases, with 14 bases remaining between them. CDR3 in amino acids: CASGRSGVSYNEQFF. The CDR3 DNA sequence: TGTGCCAGCGGGAGGTCAGGGGTCTCCTACAATGAGCAGTTCTTC.

In this sample, this clonotype turned up a few times. This chain joins TRBV7-9 and TRBJ1-2; D gene unclear. The V end was cut by 0 bases, the J end by 2 bases, with 10 bases between. The germline CDR1 and CDR2 sequences are SEHNR and FQNEAQ (reference sequence). The CDR3 has 15 amino acids. CDR3 nucleotides: TGTGCCAGCAGCTTAGCCCGGACGGAGAACTATGGCTACACCTTC. This sequence encodes CASSLARTENYGYTF. Looking up the rest from reference TRBV7-9 and TRBJ1-2 gives the full variable domain: DTGVSQNPRHKITKRGQNVTFRCDPISEHNRLYWYRQTLGQGPEFLTYFQNEAQLEKSRLLSDRFSAERPKGSFSTLEIQRTEQGDSAMYLCASSLARTENYGYTFGSGTRLTVV.

This clonotype was observed a few times. The V gene is TRBV28, the J gene TRBJ2-1; weak D call: TRBD1 (6 bases). There are 14 residues in the CDR3. The V gene lost 0 bases and the J gene lost 3 bases, with 6 bases spanning the gap. Germline V gene data show CDR1 as MDHEN and CDR2 as SYDVKM. CDR3 bases: TGTGCCAGCAGTTTATGGGACAGCTACAATGAGCAGTTCTTC. This translates into CASSLWDSYNEQFF.

This clonotype was seen a few times. V is TRBV18 and J is TRBJ2-1; weak D call: TRBD1 (6 bases). V shed 3 bases and J shed 2 bases, with 14 bases lying between them. Germline values: CDR1 KGHSH, CDR2 LQKENI. This CDR3 comprises 16 residues. As DNA, the CDR3 is TGTGCCAGCTCACCGGGACACTCCAACGCCTACAATGAGCAGTTCTTC. As protein: CASSPGHSNAYNEQFF.

This clonotype has a single count. Relative to the germline gene, one junction end is altered; a read error may explain this. J is TRBJ2-1 and V is TRBV7-2; D gene uncertain. Germline CDR1 reads SGHTA; CDR2 reads FQGNSA. The CDR3 runs 13 residues. CDR3 coding DNA: TGTGCCAGCAGCCCCGGACGGCTCAATGGGCAGTTCTTC. The encoded protein is CASSPGRLNGQFF. The full variable domain, rest sourced from reference TRBV7-2 and TRBJ2-1, is GAGVSQSPSNKVTEKGKDVELRCDPISGHTALYWYRQSLGQGLEFLIYFQGNSAPDKSGLPSDRFSAERTGGSVSTLTIQRTQQEDSAVYLCASSPGRLNGQFFGPGTRLTVL.

In this sample, this clonotype turned up a few times. V is TRBV5-5 and J is TRBJ1-1; possibly TRBD1 for D (5 bases). The CDR3 has 14 amino acids. The germline gives CDR1 SGHKS, CDR2 YYEKEE (reference sequence). Trimming removed 1 base at V and 2 bases at J, with 9 bases between. The CDR3 bases are TGTGCCAGCAGCTTGTGGGGGATTAACACTGAAGCTTTCTTT. Protein sequence: CASSLWGINTEAFF.

The chain employs TRBV6-2 or TRBV6-3 and TRBJ2-3; D perhaps matches TRBD1 (5 bases). Trimming left V 2 bases short and J 0 bases short, with 12 bases between. The CDR3 is made up of 16 amino acids. CDR1 is MNHEY and CDR2 is SVGEGT in the germline V gene. The CDR3 here is CASSYVSGWSTDTQYF. CDR3 nucleotides: TGTGCCAGCAGTTACGTATCAGGGTGGAGCACAGATACGCAGTATTTT.

This clonotype appeared a few times. This chain connects TRBV11-1 to TRBJ1-6; a possible D gene is TRBD1 (6 bases). There are 15 residues in the CDR3. V dropped 1 base and J dropped 5 bases, with 9 bases sitting between them. Germline V CDR1 and CDR2: SGHAT, FQDESV (reference sequence). The CDR3 region has the DNA TGTGCCAGCAGCTTAGAAGGACAGAATAATTCACCCCTCCACTTT. Protein sequence: CASSLEGQNNSPLHF.

The table lists this clonotype with a few counts. The rearrangement uses TRBV7-2 and TRBJ1-1; D is ambiguous. Germline CDR1 is SGHTA and CDR2 is FQGNSA. V shed 1 base and J shed 6 bases, with 9 bases lying between them. The CDR3 has 13 amino acids. The CDR3 DNA sequence: TGTGCCAGCAGCTTAGTGTTGTCCGCTGAAGCTTTCTTT. Translated: CASSLVLSAEAFF. The entire variable domain, with the rest obtained from reference TRBV7-2 and TRBJ1-1, is as follows: GAGVSQSPSNKVTEKGKDVELRCDPISGHTALYWYRQSLGQGLEFLIYFQGNSAPDKSGLPSDRFSAERTGGSVSTLTIQRTQQEDSAVYLCASSLVLSAEAFFGQGTRLTVV.

The chain couples TRBV9 to TRBJ1-4; 7 nucleotides agree with TRBD1. The CDR3 totals 15 residues. V dropped 1 base and J dropped 5; count of bases not matched to a gene: 5. Per the germline V gene, CDR1 is SGDLS and CDR2 is YYNGEE. The CDR3 nucleotides are TGTGCCAGCAGCGTACAGGGGACAGAGAATGAAAAACTGTTTTTT. Amino acid sequence: CASSVQGTENEKLFF.

In this sample, this clonotype turned up a few times. This chain joins TRBV6-6 and TRBJ1-1, with TRBD1 identical over 7 bases. The CDR3 is made up of 13 amino acids. CDR1 is MNHNY and CDR2 is SVGAGI in the germline V gene (reference sequence). Losses at the gene ends were 5 bases for V and 2 bases for J; bases not matched to a gene: 2. The CDR3 coding sequence is TGTGCCAGCAGTGGGACAGCCAACACTGAAGCTTTCTTT. Protein: CASSGTANTEAFF.

This clonotype occurred a few times. The junction shows a germline mismatch at one end, possibly a read error. The rearrangement links TRBV5-1 to TRBJ2-1, with D possibly called TRBD1 or TRBD2 (5 bases each). This CDR3 is built from 14 residues. From germline, CDR1 is SGHRS and CDR2 YFSETQ. The CDR3 DNA sequence: TGCGCCAGCAGCTTAACGGGGCTAACCTACAATGAGCAGTTC. Amino acids: CASSLTGLTYNEQF.

The CDR3 loop is CASSKDGQDGEQFF. CDR3 DNA: TGTGCCAGCAGCAAAGATGGACAAGACGGTGAGCAGTTCTTC. This chain joins TRBV7-9 and TRBJ2-1; TRBD1 might be the D (5 bases). Per germline, CDR1 SEHNR and CDR2 FQNEAQ (reference sequence). The CDR3 is made up of 14 amino acids. V was shortened by 5 bases and J by 9 bases, with 17 bases between the two germline ends.

This chain links TRBV7-2 with TRBJ2-6; D unresolved. There are 15 residues in the CDR3. Germline CDR1 SGHTA, CDR2 FQGNSA. V lost 6 bases to trimming and J lost 0 bases, with 9 bases between them. The CDR3 loop is CASSSVFSGANVLTF. The CDR3 DNA sequence: TGTGCCAGCAGTTCCGTCTTCTCTGGGGCCAACGTCCTGACTTTC.

The chain combines TRBV2 with TRBJ1-5; maybe TRBD1 (5 bases). Germline lookup yields CDR1 SNHLY and CDR2 FYNNEI. V lost 7 bases and J lost 2, with 15 bases in between. CDR3 length equals 15 residues. For the CDR3, the DNA is TGTGCCAGCACCGGACACCCCGCGGGCAATCAGCCCCAGCATTTT. It specifies CASTGHPAGNQPQHF.

The table lists this clonotype with a few counts. V gene TRBV6-2 or TRBV6-3 combines with J gene TRBJ1-5; D not resolved. CDR3 size: 14 residues. Trimming stripped 6 bases from V and 3 bases from J, with 12 bases between. Germline V lookup: CDR1 MNHEY, CDR2 SVGEGT. DNA of the CDR3: TGTGCCAGCAGCAAAGCCGCTCACAATCAGCCCCAGCATTTT. Residues: CASSKAAHNQPQHF.

The J gene is TRBJ2-5, the V gene TRBV29-1; unclear D gene. Deletions cut 8 bases from V and 1 base from J, with 14 bases between. This CDR3 spans 13 amino acids. CDR1 and CDR2 from the germline V gene are SQVTM and ANQGSEA. CDR3 in DNA: TGCAGCTCCCGGACGGATAGCCAAGAGACCCAGTACTTC. Its protein is CSSRTDSQETQYF.

The V gene is TRBV7-9, the J gene TRBJ2-2; the D gene is possibly TRBD1 (5 bases). There are 15 residues in the CDR3. The V end lost 5 bases, the J end lost 4 bases, and 14 bases lay between the germline ends. Germline-derived CDR1 and CDR2 are SEHNR and FQNEAQ (reference sequence). CDR3: CASSKAGHLTGELFF. The CDR3 region has the DNA TGTGCCAGCAGCAAGGCTGGACACCTCACCGGGGAGCTGTTTTTT.

There are a few counts of this clonotype. The rearrangement links TRBV7-9 to TRBJ2-1; D may be TRBD1 (5 bases). The CDR3 is 15 residues long. Germline CDR1 and CDR2: SEHNR and FQNEAQ (reference sequence). V lost 6 bases, J lost 5 bases, and 17 bases lay in between. The CDR3 sequence: CASSTRESADNEQFF. CDR3 coding DNA: TGTGCCAGCAGTACCAGGGAAAGCGCAGACAATGAGCAGTTCTTC. The full variable domain, with the rest looked up from reference TRBV7-9 and TRBJ2-1, is DTGVSQNPRHKITKRGQNVTFRCDPISEHNRLYWYRQTLGQGPEFLTYFQNEAQLEKSRLLSDRFSAERPKGSFSTLEIQRTEQGDSAMYLCASSTRESADNEQFFGPGTRLTVL.

V is TRBV20-1 and J is TRBJ2-1, with D perhaps matching TRBD2 (5 bases). In germline, CDR1 is DFQATT, CDR2 SNEGSKA (reference sequence). The V end was cut by 1 base, the J end by 0 bases, with 10 bases between. The CDR3 is 15 residues long. CDR3 sequence reads: CSARVQRTSYNEQFF. The CDR3 coding sequence is TGCAGTGCTAGAGTCCAGCGGACCTCCTACAATGAGCAGTTCTTC.

This chain connects TRBV5-1 to TRBJ1-1, with 7 bases lining up with TRBD1. The germline V gene has CDR1 SGHRS and CDR2 YFSETQ. This CDR3 has 15 amino acids. The junction had 9 bases not matched to a gene; V was cut back by 4 bases and J by 3 bases. This chain's CDR3 is CASSPLTGRYTEAFF. In nucleotides, the CDR3 is TGCGCCAGCAGCCCCTTGACAGGGCGGTACACTGAAGCTTTCTTT.